What follows are 5 T cell receptor beta chains derived from one specimen sequenced in a study of blood T cell repertoires in COVID-19. Assay: immunoSEQ multiplex PCR; the TCRdb copy retains only in-frame clones and omits some. The sample has about 300,000 clones; approximately 82% are singletons. Sequenced input: peripheral blood. Receptor source: a woman aged 45 to 65 with acute or convalescent COVID-19.

This clone was detected only once. This chain connects TRBV7-9 to TRBJ2-3; the match to TRBD2 covers 8 bases. This CDR3 comprises 17 residues. Germline values: CDR1 SEHNR, CDR2 FQNEAQ (reference sequence). With 4 bases clipped from V and 8 bases from J, the junction kept 17 bases outside the gene matches. For the CDR3, the DNA is TGTGCCAGCAGCTCTGTTGGACTAGCCCTCCCCATTGGTACGCAGTATTTT. This sequence encodes CASSSVGLALPIGTQYF.

This clone showed up just once. This chain links TRBV7-2 with TRBJ2-5; the match to TRBD2 covers 10 bases. J gave up 5 bases and V 5 bases, and 11 bases lay outside the gene matches. The CDR3 length is 16 residues. Germline values: CDR1 SGHTA, CDR2 FQGNSA. The CDR3 sequence: CASSPPGLAARETQYF. The CDR3 DNA reads TGTGCCAGCAGCCCCCCCGGACTAGCGGCGCGTGAGACCCAGTACTTC.

The chain has TRBV10-1 and TRBJ1-1; TRBD1 agrees at 8 bases. Trimming removed 5 bases from V and 4 bases from J; junction bases left unmatched: 6. CDR1 is WNHNN, CDR2 SYGVQD, per germline (reference sequence). The CDR3 spans 14 residues. CDR3: CASSKDREGTEAFF. The CDR3 region has the DNA TGCGCCAGCAGTAAGGACAGGGAGGGCACTGAAGCTTTCTTT.

The J gene is TRBJ1-2, the V gene TRBV7-2; TRBD1 aligns across 11 bases. V shed 5 bases and J 4 bases; nucleotides not matched to a gene: 6. Germline CDR1 reads SGHTA; CDR2 reads FQGNSA. This CDR3 comprises 15 residues. The CDR3 DNA follows: TGTGCCAGCAGCACGCGCGGACAGGGGGCCTATGGCTACACCTTC. As protein: CASSTRGQGAYGYTF.

This clone was observed a few times. The rearrangement uses TRBV3-1 (or the pseudogene TRBV3-2) and TRBJ1-6; D is possibly TRBD1 (5 bases). The V and J ends lost 3 bases and 8 bases respectively, with 20 bases between them. CDR3 length equals 17 residues. Germline loops: CDR1 LGHDT, CDR2 YNNKEL (reference sequence). CDR3 coding DNA: TGTGCCAGCAGCCACGGCGGGGGAGGGGCCGGGGATTCACCCCTCCACTTT. Translated: CASSHGGGGAGDSPLHF.